This T cell receptor (beta chain) was sequenced for a study of early stage breast cancer tumors. Turning to the study itself: ER+/PR+/HER2- status applied to about 70% of the 16 invasive breast tumors. Study results and caveats: Enriched TCRB sequences shared across patients were mostly commonly generated sequences.

The V segment lost 9 bases and the J segment 2 bases; nucleotides outside the gene matches: 6. The CDR3 covers 13 residues. Germline values: CDR1 LNHDA, CDR2 SQIVND (reference sequence). The repertoire was sequenced with immunoSEQ multiplex PCR; TCRdb's copy has only in-frame clones and lacks some. The top ten hold roughly 7% of the sample, which has 6,000 to 10,000 clones, 62% seen once. With respect to this clone: Antigen: not known.

The clonotype comes from a person in their 70s with breast cancer. The specimen sequenced was breast tumor tissue. The V call is TRBV19, the J call TRBJ2-7, with TRBD1 matching over 8 bases. The CDR3 DNA sequence: TGTGCCAGCCGACAGGGGATGACCTACGAGCAGTACTTC. Protein sequence: CASRQGMTYEQYF.